This T cell receptor (beta chain) was recovered during a study of T cell changes during pregnancy in multiple sclerosis. The assay was immunoSEQ multiplex PCR, and TCRdb's table has in-frame clones only and misses some. The sample shows 75,000 to 95,000 clones, 85% to 95% of them seen only once. The trim removed 4 bases at V and 7 bases at J, leaving 6 bases unmatched. The CDR3 runs to 13 residues. Germline V gene sequence: CDR1 SGHTA, CDR2 FQGTGA. This sequence was found in a female donor in good health, enrolled as a control in a pregnancy study. This specimen consisted of peripheral blood, obtained in the first trimester of pregnancy. The rearrangement joins TRBV7-3 to TRBJ2-7; 8 nucleotides match TRBD1. CDR3: CASSSDRGGEQYF. CDR3 coding DNA: TGTGCCAGCAGCTCTGACAGGGGCGGTGAGCAGTACTTC. The complete variable domain, with remaining parts taken from reference TRBV7-3 and TRBJ2-7, reads GAGVSQTPSNKVTEKGKYVELRCDPISGHTALYWYRQSLGQGPEFLIYFQGTGAADDSGLPNDRFFAVRPEGSVSTLKIQRTERGDSAVYLCASSSDRGGEQYFGPGTRLTVT.